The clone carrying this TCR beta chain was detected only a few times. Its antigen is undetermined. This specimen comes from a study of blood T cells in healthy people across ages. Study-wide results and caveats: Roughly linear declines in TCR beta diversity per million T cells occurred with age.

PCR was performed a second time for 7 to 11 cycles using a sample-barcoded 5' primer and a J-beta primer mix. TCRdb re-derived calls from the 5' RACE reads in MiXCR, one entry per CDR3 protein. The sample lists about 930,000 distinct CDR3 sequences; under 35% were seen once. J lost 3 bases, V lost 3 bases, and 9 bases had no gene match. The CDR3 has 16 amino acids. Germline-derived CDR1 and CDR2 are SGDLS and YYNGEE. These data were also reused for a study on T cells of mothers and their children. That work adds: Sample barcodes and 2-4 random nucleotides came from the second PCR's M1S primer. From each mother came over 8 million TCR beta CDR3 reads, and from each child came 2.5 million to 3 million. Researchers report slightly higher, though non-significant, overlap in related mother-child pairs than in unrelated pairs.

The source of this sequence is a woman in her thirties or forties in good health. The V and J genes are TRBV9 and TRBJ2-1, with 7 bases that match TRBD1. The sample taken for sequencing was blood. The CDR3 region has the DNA TGTGCCAGCAGCGGGCGACAGGGTTCCAACTACAATGAGCAGTTCTTC. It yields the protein CASSGRQGSNYNEQFF.